The 16 T cell receptor beta chains given below trace back to one sample, sequenced in a study of TIL therapy for anti-PD-1-resistant metastatic lung cancer. Time point indicated: pre-treatment sample, taken before nivolumab and TIL therapy. Most excised metastases sampled were pleural nodules or supraclavicular lymph nodes. This was the immunoSEQ v3 assay. Sequencing was performed with immunoSEQ multiplex PCR; in TCRdb, only in-frame clones are kept and a portion is missing. The sample carries about 10,000 clones, approximately 60% recorded once. Source: tumor tissue, taken at baseline. These receptors were obtained from a person between 30 and 80 years old with non-small cell lung cancer.

CDR3 DNA sequence: TGTGCCAGCAGCGTAGGCAGTGGGAGCGGGAGCTCCTACGAGCAGTACTTC. Translating it yields CASSVGSGSGSSYEQYF. The chain links TRBV9 to TRBJ2-7; 8 nucleotides align to TRBD2. Germline values: CDR1 SGDLS, CDR2 YYNGEE. This CDR3 comprises 17 residues. V lost 0 bases to trimming and J lost 0 bases; unmatched junction nucleotides: 8.

The J gene is TRBJ2-6, the V gene TRBV7-3, with TRBD2 as a possible D gene (5 bases). The CDR3 contains 15 residues. The V and J ends lost 3 bases and 3 bases respectively, with 9 bases between them. The V gene's germline CDR1 is SGHTA and CDR2 FQGTGA. The CDR3 region has the DNA TGTGCCAGCAGCTTGGAGGCTTATGGGGCCAACGTCCTGACTTTC. This encodes CASSLEAYGANVLTF.

The gene calls are TRBV7-8 and TRBJ2-3; D is possibly TRBD1 or TRBD2 (6 bases each). Germline-derived CDR1 and CDR2 are SGHVS and FQNEAQ. CDR3 length: 13 amino acids. Trimming took 7 bases from V and 9 from J, leaving 17 bases between them. The CDR3 reads CASITSMGGTQYF. DNA for the CDR3: TGTGCCAGCATCACCAGTATGGGGGGCACGCAGTATTTT.

This clone rates as medium-sized (0.01 to 0.1%). The gene calls are TRBV27 and TRBJ1-1; D is ambiguous. Deletions cut 6 bases from V and 8 bases from J, with 28 bases between. Germline V CDR1 and CDR2: MNHEY, SMNVEV (reference sequence). The CDR3 is made up of 17 amino acids. CDR3 coding DNA: TGTGCCAGCAGGCTCACCCAAAAAGGGCCCCTCCTGGGAGAAGCTTTCTTT. It translates to CASRLTQKGPLLGEAFF.

This chain connects TRBV18 to TRBJ2-7; D is undetermined. The V gene's germline CDR1 is KGHSH and CDR2 LQKENI. CDR3 length equals 11 residues. Trimming took off 5 bases at V and 5 bases at J, with 7 bases between the two ends. Here the CDR3 reads CASSSRDEQYF. Here the CDR3 DNA reads TGTGCCAGCTCATCACGAGACGAGCAGTACTTC.

This clone was detected a few times. The gene calls are TRBV7-8 and TRBJ2-1; D remains ambiguous. Trimming shortened V by 8 bases and J by 0 bases, and 5 bases separated the two germline ends. CDR3 size: 12 residues. CDR1 SGHVS and CDR2 FQNEAQ come from the germline V gene. CDR3 sequence (DNA): TGTGCCAGCGGCTCCTCCTACAATGAGCAGTTCTTC. The encoded protein is CASGSSYNEQFF.

The rearrangement links TRBV6-1 to TRBJ1-2; D remains ambiguous. The CDR3 has 13 residues. The germline V gene encodes CDR1 MNHNS and CDR2 SASEGT. CDR3 DNA: TGTGCTGTAAGGCGGCAGACTAACTATGGCTACACCTTC. It codes for CAVRRQTNYGYTF.

The chain uses TRBV5-1 and TRBJ1-2, with 8 bases identical to TRBD1. J gave up 4 bases and V 2 bases, and 16 bases lay outside the gene matches. This CDR3 spans 18 amino acids. CDR1 SGHRS and CDR2 YFSETQ come from the germline V gene. The CDR3 reads CASSFYSTGDLSGYGYTF. The CDR3 DNA is TGCGCCAGCAGCTTTTATTCGACAGGGGACTTGTCCGGCTATGGCTACACCTTC.

The gene calls are TRBV6-5 and TRBJ1-4; D remains ambiguous. Per the germline V gene, CDR1 is MNHEY and CDR2 is SVGAGI. This CDR3 is built from 14 residues. The V gene lost 6 bases and the J gene lost 0 bases, with 8 bases spanning the gap. The CDR3 coding sequence is TGTGCCAGCAGCCTCTCAGCAACTAATGAAAAACTGTTTTTT. The encoded protein is CASSLSATNEKLFF.

This clone appeared a few times. This chain uses TRBV19 with TRBJ1-4; the D is unclear. The CDR3 is 12 residues long. Germline loops: CDR1 LNHDA, CDR2 SQIVND (reference sequence). Between the trimmed V and J ends, which lost 5 bases and 6 bases, there was a span of 7 bases. Here the CDR3 reads CASSSLYEKLFF. The CDR3 region has the DNA TGTGCCAGTAGTTCGCTATATGAAAAACTGTTTTTT.

This chain connects TRBV14 to TRBJ2-7; D is ambiguous. Germline V CDR1 and CDR2: SGHDN, FVKESK. This CDR3 region has 13 residues. Between the trimmed V and J ends, which lost 1 base and 2 bases, there was a span of 6 bases. Here the CDR3 reads CASSQGRAYEQYF. DNA of the CDR3: TGTGCCAGCAGCCAAGGACGCGCCTACGAGCAGTACTTC.

The gene calls are TRBV2 and TRBJ2-1; TRBD1 or TRBD2 may be the D gene (5 bases each). CDR1 is SNHLY and CDR2 is FYNNEI in the germline V gene. The CDR3 covers 15 residues. The V and J ends lost 4 bases and 1 base respectively, with 11 bases between them. Written as DNA, the CDR3 is TGTGCCAGCAGTGTCGAGGGGCAGTCCTACAATGAGCAGTTCTTC. Translating it yields CASSVEGQSYNEQFF.

This chain joins TRBV6-5 and TRBJ2-5; TRBD2 agrees at 9 bases. The V gene's germline CDR1 is MNHEY and CDR2 SVGAGI. Trimming at V came to 6 bases and at J to 3 bases, leaving 2 bases not matched to a gene. The CDR3 runs 13 residues. The CDR3 nucleotides are TGTGCCAGCAGCGTAGCGGGAGAAGAGACCCAGTACTTC. This gives the protein CASSVAGEETQYF.

Within the sample, this clone is medium-sized (0.01 to 0.1%). V usage is TRBV20-1 and J usage is TRBJ2-7; D not resolved. In germline, CDR1 is DFQATT, CDR2 SNEGSKA (reference sequence). The CDR3 loop spans 11 amino acids. Trimming shortened V by 5 bases and J by 2 bases, and 7 bases separated the two germline ends. In DNA form, the CDR3 reads TGCAGTGCTCTCCGACCCTACGAGCAGTACTTC. Its protein is CSALRPYEQYF.

The chain joins TRBV2 to TRBJ2-7, with TRBD2 matching over 12 bases. The trim removed 5 bases at V and 4 bases at J, leaving 6 bases unmatched. The CDR3 consists of 15 residues. Germline assignment: CDR1 SNHLY and CDR2 FYNNEI. The CDR3 DNA follows: TGTGCCAGCAGTCCCCTAGCGGGAGGGCCTTACGAGCAGTACTTC. This encodes CASSPLAGGPYEQYF.

This rearrangement joins TRBV28 to TRBJ2-1; D possibly corresponds to TRBD2 (6 bases). Germline V gives CDR1 MDHEN, CDR2 SYDVKM. Trimming removed 6 bases from V and 4 bases from J, with 13 bases in between. There are 14 residues in the CDR3. For the CDR3, the DNA is TGTGCCAGCAGCCTATTCGGGACTTACAATGAGCAGTTCTTC. Protein sequence: CASSLFGTYNEQFF.